These 20 T cell receptor beta chains came from one sample sequenced in a study of T cells after posttransplantation cyclophosphamide. Sequenced by immunoSEQ multiplex PCR; TCRdb stores in-frame clones only, minus some. The sample has several thousand clones, under 90% seen once. Treatment was busulfan-fludarabine conditioning, a marrow graft, and cyclophosphamide on days +3 and +4. The specimen comprised PBMCs, sampled after allogeneic stem cell transplant with posttransplant cyclophosphamide. These receptors all come from a female patient in her 40s who received an allogeneic stem cell transplant from an unrelated donor, was CMV-positive, and had no GVHD. Among the T cells, some may be from the graft donor.

This clone was counted once. The J gene is TRBJ1-5, the V gene TRBV30; 7 bases line up with TRBD1. The CDR3 loop spans 16 amino acids. Germline trimming cut 3 bases from V and 0 bases from J; bases unmatched to any gene: 8. The V gene's germline CDR1 is GTSNPN and CDR2 SVGIG (reference sequence). The chain's CDR3 is CAWRDREVYSNQPQHF. In DNA form, the CDR3 reads TGTGCCTGGAGAGACAGGGAAGTCTATAGCAATCAGCCCCAGCATTTT.

The chain uses TRBV11-3 and TRBJ1-5; TRBD1 might be the D (5 bases). This CDR3 has 13 amino acids. The germline gives CDR1 SGHNT, CDR2 YENEEA. V lost 1 base, J lost 7 bases, and 8 bases lay in between. CDR3 in DNA: TGTGCCAGCAGCTTAGGGGGGGAGCAGCCCCAGCATTTT. Translated, it gives CASSLGGEQPQHF.

The chain recombines TRBV30 with TRBJ2-5; 9 positions match TRBD2. The V gene end was trimmed by 4 bases and the J gene end by 1 base; junction bases not matched to a gene: 4. The CDR3 is 14 amino acids. Germline V gene lookup returns CDR1 GTSNPN and CDR2 SVGIG (reference sequence). The CDR3 spells CAWTSGGSQETQYF. In nucleotides, the CDR3 is TGTGCCTGGACGAGCGGGGGGTCCCAAGAGACCCAGTACTTC.

The J gene is TRBJ2-7, the V gene TRBV20-1, with no clear D. This CDR3 is built from 11 residues. V was shortened by 3 bases and J by 13 bases, with 16 bases between the two germline ends. Germline CDR1 and CDR2: DFQATT and SNEGSKA (reference sequence). The CDR3 nucleotides read TGCAGTGCTAGTAAGCGATACGAGCGTTACTTC. Amino acids: CSASKRYERYF.

The chain joins TRBV9 to TRBJ1-1; no reliable D call. The ends were cut back, 2 bases at V and 1 base at J, with 9 bases in the middle. The CDR3 contains 14 residues. From germline, CDR1 is SGDLS and CDR2 YYNGEE. CDR3 region: CASSVVRGNTEAFF. CDR3 nucleotides: TGTGCCAGCAGCGTGGTCCGGGGGAACACTGAAGCTTTCTTT.

This chain connects TRBV29-1 to TRBJ2-3; D perhaps matches TRBD2 (5 bases). Germline assignment: CDR1 SQVTM and CDR2 ANQGSEA. Between the trimmed V and J ends, which lost 4 bases and 0 bases, there was a span of 8 bases. This CDR3 is 13 amino acids long. The CDR3 coding sequence is TGCAGCGTTGTGCGGGTTAGCACAGATACGCAGTATTTT. It is translated as CSVVRVSTDTQYF.

The rearrangement links TRBV5-6 to TRBJ2-4, with 8 bases lining up with TRBD1. Trimming cost V 4 bases and J 0 bases; bases outside gene matches: 12. Germline-derived CDR1 and CDR2 are SGHDT and YYEEEE. The length of the CDR3 is 18 residues. The CDR3 spells CASSLGQGYLLAKNIQYF. The CDR3 bases are TGTGCCAGCAGCCTCGGACAGGGTTACCTACTAGCCAAAAACATTCAGTACTTC.

The chain uses TRBV19 and TRBJ1-5; perhaps TRBD1 as D (6 bases). Trimming shortened V by 1 base and J by 5 bases, and 12 bases separated the two germline ends. The CDR3 has 15 residues. Germline CDR1 and CDR2: LNHDA and SQIVND (reference sequence). The CDR3 spells CASSIAPRGYQPQHF. CDR3 bases: TGTGCCAGTAGTATAGCCCCCAGGGGTTATCAGCCCCAGCATTTT.

A few counts support this clone. The V call is TRBV10-3, the J call TRBJ1-5; the D gene is possibly TRBD1 (6 bases). V lost 5 bases and J lost 4, with 9 bases in between. Germline V lookup: CDR1 ENHRY, CDR2 SYGVKD. The CDR3 length is 13 residues. CDR3 loop: CAISTGMNQPQHF. Here the CDR3 DNA reads TGTGCCATCAGTACAGGGATGAATCAGCCCCAGCATTTT.

This chain connects TRBV5-8 to TRBJ2-7; TRBD1 matches at 8 bases. The germline CDR1 and CDR2 sequences are SGHTS and YDEGEE. J was trimmed by 5 bases and V by 2 bases; bases with no gene match: 3. This CDR3 comprises 13 residues. This CDR3 is CASSFRGRDEQYF. CDR3 bases: TGTGCCAGCAGCTTCAGGGGGCGGGACGAGCAGTACTTC.

This chain uses TRBV7-9 with TRBJ1-1, with D unresolved. CDR1 and CDR2 (germline): SEHNR, FQNEAQ (reference sequence). CDR3 length: 13 amino acids. V was pared by 4 bases and J by 4 bases, with 10 bases between. The CDR3 loop reads CASSSQKITEAFF. The CDR3 DNA reads TGTGCCAGCAGCTCACAGAAAATCACTGAAGCTTTCTTT.

A note on this clone: One junction end does not reproduce the germline sequence, and a read error may be involved. Other DNA sequences from this sample encode an identical CDR3 as well. The chain uses TRBV18 and TRBJ1-1; 8 bases agree with TRBD1. CDR1 is KGHSH, CDR2 LQKENI, per germline. CDR3 length: 15 amino acids. The CDR3 nucleotides are TGTGCCAGCTCACCAGGGTCAGGGGGCTTCACTGAAGCCTTCTTT. Its translation: CASSPGSGGFTEAFF.

The chain links TRBV4-2 to TRBJ2-3; 8 bases line up with TRBD2. Germline trimming cut 1 base from V and 0 bases from J; bases unmatched to any gene: 3. This CDR3 has 16 residues. From germline, CDR1 is LGHNA and CDR2 YNFKEQ. CDR3 sequence reads: CASSQGIAGSTDTQYF. The CDR3 bases are TGTGCCAGCAGCCAAGGCATAGCGGGGAGCACAGATACGCAGTATTTT.

V gene TRBV10-2 combines with J gene TRBJ1-3, with 7 bases matching TRBD1. Trimming took 6 bases from V and 3 from J; bases not matched to a gene: 8. This CDR3 comprises 15 residues. Germline V gene data show CDR1 as WSHSY and CDR2 as SAAADI. CDR3 sequence (DNA): TGCGCCAGCAGAGAGCACAGGGGTGGTGGAAACACCATATATTTT. Translating gives CASREHRGGGNTIYF.

CDR3 protein: CASSHGTRSTYEQYF. The CDR3 DNA reads as TGTGCCAGCAGCCATGGGACTAGATCAACCTACGAGCAGTACTTC. The rearrangement uses TRBV5-6 and TRBJ2-7; 8 bases are a match to TRBD2. Germline CDR1 reads SGHDT; CDR2 reads YYEEEE. This CDR3 spans 15 amino acids. V lost 4 bases, J lost 2 bases, and 8 bases stayed unmatched.

The chain combines TRBV27 with TRBJ1-2; maybe TRBD1 (6 bases). Germline V gene sequence: CDR1 MNHEY, CDR2 SMNVEV (reference sequence). Deletions cut 0 bases from V and 3 bases from J, with 8 bases between. The CDR3 spans 14 residues. As DNA, the CDR3 is TGTGCCAGCAGTTTATCGCCAGGGGACTATGGCTACACCTTC. Amino acids: CASSLSPGDYGYTF.

The gene calls are TRBV5-5 and TRBJ1-1, with TRBD1 matching over 7 bases. From germline, CDR1 is SGHKS and CDR2 YYEKEE (reference sequence). The CDR3 is 14 amino acids. V lost 4 bases and J lost 6; bases outside the gene matches: 9. CDR3 DNA sequence: TGTGCCAGCAGCCTAAACAGGGGTCGGGCTGAAGCTTTCTTT. Protein: CASSLNRGRAEAFF.

This chain connects TRBV6-5 to TRBJ2-1; D possibly corresponds to TRBD2 (6 bases). The CDR3 extends over 15 amino acids. Looked up from germline, CDR1 is MNHEY and CDR2 is SVGAGI. Trimming took 6 bases from V and 0 from J, leaving 12 bases between them. The CDR3 sequence: CASSPGTVSYNEQFF. CDR3 coding DNA: TGTGCCAGCAGCCCTGGGACTGTCTCCTACAATGAGCAGTTCTTC.

The rearrangement joins TRBV9 to TRBJ2-1, with TRBD2 matching over 12 bases. The J segment lost 8 bases and the V segment lost 5 bases, leaving 8 bases of the junction unmatched. The V gene's germline CDR1 is SGDLS and CDR2 YYNGEE. CDR3 size: 15 residues. The CDR3 DNA is TGTGCCAGCAGGGGAGGACTAGCGGGGAGGGATGAGCAGTTCTTC. Protein product: CASRGGLAGRDEQFF.

This chain links TRBV19 with TRBJ2-6; D gene ambiguous. This CDR3 contains 15 residues. V was clipped by 9 bases and J by 0 bases, with 12 bases between them. Germline values: CDR1 LNHDA, CDR2 SQIVND (reference sequence). The CDR3 region has the DNA TGTGCCAGCCGACCATCAGGCTCTGGGGCCAACGTCCTGACTTTC. It yields the protein CASRPSGSGANVLTF.